The clone carrying this T cell receptor beta chain was counted between two and nine times. The antigen remains undetermined. The same CDR3 can be traced to other DNA sequences in this sample. V lost 5 bases and J lost 2, with 5 bases in between. From germline, CDR1 is SGHTA and CDR2 FQGNSA. This CDR3 comprises 12 residues. Sequenced material consisted of expressed TCRB transcripts (all of the isolated RNA was reverse transcribed). The study sequenced naive, central memory and regulatory T cell samples to an average of about 3.5 million reads. Assay: immunoSEQ multiplex PCR; the TCRdb copy retains only in-frame clones and omits some. This table has 810,000 or so clones, roughly 17% appearing once. These data come from a study of beta chain features in type 1 diabetes. Findings and limits, study-wide: A PCR bias possibly favoring shorter templates would apply equally to patients and controls. For Type 1 diabetes patients, all four CD4+ subsets carried TCRB CDR3s that were moderately but significantly shorter.

The chain joins TRBV7-2 to TRBJ2-3; no clear D gene. The sequencing sample was made of naive CD4+ T cells from blood. This TCR came from a woman younger than 30 in good health. CDR3 amino acids: CASSPPTDTQYF. The CDR3 DNA is TGTGCCAGCAGCCCTCCCACAGATACGCAGTATTTT.